The 2 T cell receptor beta chains below were found in one sample sequenced in a study of blood T cell repertoires in COVID-19. TCRdb's copy holds only in-frame clones and misses some; the assay was immunoSEQ multiplex PCR. This table holds 350,000 to 400,000 clones, about 89% found once. Sequenced input: PBMCs or T cells enriched from blood (not recorded which). The receptors come from a woman between 40 and 50 years old who had been exposed to COVID-19.

V usage is TRBV4-3 and J usage is TRBJ1-5; no firm D call. V dropped 0 bases and J dropped 0 bases, with 12 bases sitting between them. The CDR3 runs to 17 residues. The V gene's germline CDR1 is LGHNA and CDR2 YSLEER. The CDR3 protein is CASSQDLEVYSNQPQHF. CDR3 bases: TGCGCCAGCAGCCAAGATCTCGAGGTCTATAGCAATCAGCCCCAGCATTTT.

V usage is TRBV5-4 and J usage is TRBJ1-6, with 10 bases matching TRBD1. Trimming cost V 0 bases and J 9 bases; bases outside gene matches: 3. The CDR3 has 15 amino acids. CDR1 and CDR2 from the germline V gene are SGHNT and YYREEE (reference sequence). The DNA for the CDR3 is TGTGCCAGCAGCTTGGCCGGACAGGGGGGTTCACCCCTCCACTTT. Protein product: CASSLAGQGGSPLHF.